The next 9 T cell receptor beta chains were all read from a single sample in a study of blood T cell repertoires in COVID-19. This table comes from immunoSEQ multiplex PCR, and its TCRdb copy is limited to in-frame clones, with some not included. The data hold tens of thousands of clones, with 68% observed a single time. Sequenced input: peripheral blood. These receptors were collected from a woman in her 70s with acute or convalescent COVID-19.

This clone was recorded at least ten times. The rearrangement joins TRBV7-2 to TRBJ1-5, with D uncertain. V shed 1 base and J shed 5 bases, with 15 bases lying between them. The CDR3 is 16 residues long. Germline V gene data show CDR1 as SGHTA and CDR2 as FQGNSA. Written as DNA, the CDR3 is TGTGCCAGCAGCTTAGAAGCGGGCTTTGCGGATCAGCCCCAGCATTTT. Residues: CASSLEAGFADQPQHF. The complete variable domain, with remaining parts taken from reference TRBV7-2 and TRBJ1-5, reads GAGVSQSPSNKVTEKGKDVELRCDPISGHTALYWYRQSLGQGLEFLIYFQGNSAPDKSGLPSDRFSAERTGGSVSTLTIQRTQQEDSAVYLCASSLEAGFADQPQHFGDGTRLSIL.

V is TRBV28 and J is TRBJ2-7, with a tentative D call TRBD1 (5 bases). CDR1 is MDHEN, CDR2 SYDVKM, per germline. The CDR3 runs to 14 residues. V lost 3 bases to trimming and J lost 4 bases, with 13 bases between them. As DNA, the CDR3 is TGTGCCAGCAGTTTTGTAGGGGTGGGGTACGAGCAGTACTTC. It translates to CASSFVGVGYEQYF. Together with reference TRBV28 and TRBJ2-7, the CDR3 gives the full variable domain: DVKVTQSSRYLVKRTGEKVFLECVQDMDHENMFWYRQDPGLGLRLIYFSYDVKMKEKGDIPEGYSVSREKKERFSLILESASTNQTSMYLCASSFVGVGYEQYFGPGTRLTVT.

This clone appeared a few times. The V call is TRBV7-2, the J call TRBJ1-2; 9 nucleotides match TRBD1. This CDR3 is built from 16 residues. Germline CDR1 is SGHTA and CDR2 is FQGNSA. V shed 3 bases and J 4 bases; nucleotides not matched to a gene: 9. CDR3: CASSFRGTGIVYGYTF. The DNA of the CDR3 is TGTGCCAGCAGCTTTCGAGGGACAGGGATTGTCTATGGCTACACCTTC.

This chain links TRBV5-1 with TRBJ2-1, with TRBD1 identical over 7 bases. Germline loops: CDR1 SGHRS, CDR2 YFSETQ. J was trimmed by 4 bases and V by 2 bases; bases with no gene match: 9. CDR3 length: 16 amino acids. CDR3 DNA: TGCGCCAGCAGCTTTCAGACAGGGCCGCTTTACAATGAGCAGTTCTTC. It yields the protein CASSFQTGPLYNEQFF.

The rearrangement uses TRBV2 and TRBJ2-7; 7 nucleotides line up with TRBD1. CDR1 is SNHLY, CDR2 FYNNEI, per germline. The V and J ends lost 2 bases and 4 bases, in that order; junction bases with no gene match: 5. CDR3 length equals 14 residues. CDR3 in amino acids: CASSETQGKYEQYF. CDR3 bases: TGTGCCAGCAGTGAAACACAGGGGAAATACGAGCAGTACTTC.

This clone was counted a single time. The chain has TRBV7-7 and TRBJ2-1; 12 bases fit TRBD2. Looked up from germline, CDR1 is SSHAT and CDR2 is FNYEAQ (reference sequence). Trimming cost V 5 bases and J 0 bases; bases outside gene matches: 2. CDR3 length: 16 residues. The CDR3 sequence: CASSPGLAGSYNEQFF. CDR3 bases: TGTGCCAGCAGCCCGGGACTAGCGGGCTCCTACAATGAGCAGTTCTTC.

This clone was counted only a few times. This chain joins TRBV4-1 and TRBJ1-6; D may be TRBD1 (5 bases). Germline CDR1 reads MGHRA; CDR2 reads YSYEKL. V gave up 0 bases and J gave up 1 base, with 10 bases separating them. This CDR3 region has 17 residues. The CDR3 coding sequence is TGCGCCAGCAGCCAAGAGGAGGGGAGGTCCTATAATTCACCCCTCCACTTT. Protein: CASSQEEGRSYNSPLHF.

The chain combines TRBV4-3 with TRBJ2-7, with no clear D. Germline V lookup: CDR1 LGHNA, CDR2 YSLEER. V was cut by 0 bases and J by 3 bases, with 9 bases left in between. This CDR3 is built from 14 residues. The chain's CDR3 is CASSQDLASYEQYF. The CDR3 DNA reads TGCGCCAGCAGCCAAGATCTGGCCAGCTACGAGCAGTACTTC.

The chain is built from TRBV11-2 and TRBJ2-5, with D possibly TRBD2 on 6 matching bases. Trimming cost V 8 bases and J 1 base, with 14 bases left between them. The CDR3 has 14 residues. The germline CDR1 and CDR2 sequences are SGHAT and FQNNGV. CDR3 sequence: CASSPVGGQETQYF. The CDR3 coding sequence is TGTGCCAGCTCCCCCGTCGGGGGCCAAGAGACCCAGTACTTC.